These T cell receptor beta chains were read from a single sample in a study of blood T cell repertoires in COVID-19. Clones were sequenced by immunoSEQ multiplex PCR, and TCRdb holds only the in-frame ones, with some missing. The repertoire includes over 85,000 clones, around 83% of them detected once, and approximately 2.3% sits in the top ten. Material for sequencing was peripheral blood. The origin of the receptors is an older woman with acute or convalescent COVID-19. Each CDR3 is given with its conserved first and last residue. A D gene is named only where the DNA matches it firmly. Size is stated for part of the rows, as once, few or many counts, or as a class when the clone is expanded.

D gene: -
clone size: -
J gene: TRBJ1-1
V gene: TRBV5-1
CDR3 length: 14
CDR3 protein: CASSFGQLNTEAFF
CDR3 DNA: TGCGCCAGCAGCTTTGGTCAGTTGAACACTGAAGCTTTCTTT

D gene: -
clone size: few
J gene: TRBJ1-3
V gene: TRBV11-3
CDR3 length: 12
CDR3 protein: CASSLSRNTIYF
CDR3 DNA: TGTGCCAGCAGCCTTTCTCGAAACACCATATATTTT

D gene: TRBD1
clone size: -
J gene: TRBJ1-6
V gene: TRBV28
CDR3 length: 13
CDR3 protein: CASSSPQTGGLHF
CDR3 DNA: TGTGCCAGCAGTTCTCCACAGACAGGGGGTCTCCACTTT

D gene: -
clone size: -
J gene: TRBJ2-1
V gene: TRBV20-1
CDR3 length: 10
CDR3 protein: CSASDGEQFF
CDR3 DNA: TGCAGTGCTAGTGACGGGGAGCAGTTCTTC

D gene: -
clone size: -
J gene: TRBJ1-1
V gene: TRBV19
CDR3 length: 13
CDR3 protein: CASSAGRRTEAFF
CDR3 DNA: TGTGCCAGTAGTGCTGGGAGGAGGACTGAAGCTTTCTTT

D gene: TRBD1
clone size: once
J gene: TRBJ1-1
V gene: TRBV25-1
CDR3 length: 15
CDR3 protein: CASSETGQGATEAFF
CDR3 DNA: TGTGCCAGCAGTGAAACGGGACAGGGGGCTACTGAAGCTTTCTTT

D gene: -
clone size: -
J gene: TRBJ2-1
V gene: TRBV29-1
CDR3 length: 11
CDR3 protein: CSALRGIEQFF
CDR3 DNA: TGCAGCGCTCTCCGGGGAATCGAGCAGTTCTTC

D gene: -
clone size: -
J gene: TRBJ2-5
V gene: TRBV28
CDR3 length: 14
CDR3 protein: CASSSSPRGGDQYF
CDR3 DNA: TGTGCCAGCAGTTCATCTCCGCGAGGGGGAGACCAGTACTTC

D gene: TRBD1
clone size: few
J gene: TRBJ2-5
V gene: TRBV11-3
CDR3 length: 13
CDR3 protein: CASNRQGKKTQYF
CDR3 DNA: TGTGCCAGCAACCGACAGGGTAAGAAGACCCAGTACTTC

D gene: -
clone size: -
J gene: TRBJ2-3
V gene: TRBV6-1
CDR3 length: 11
CDR3 protein: CASSSPDTQYF
CDR3 DNA: TGTGCCAGCAGCTCTCCAGATACGCAGTATTTT

D gene: TRBD2
clone size: -
J gene: TRBJ2-3
V gene: TRBV3-1/TRBV3-2
CDR3 length: 15
CDR3 protein: CASSLTSGGTDTQYF
CDR3 DNA: TGTGCCAGCAGCCTGACTAGCGGGGGCACAGATACGCAGTATTTT

D gene: -
clone size: few
J gene: TRBJ1-2
V gene: TRBV11-2
CDR3 length: 16
CDR3 protein: CASSLVLGATNYGYTF
CDR3 DNA: TGTGCCAGCAGCTTAGTGTTAGGGGCGACTAACTATGGCTACACCTTC

D gene: -
clone size: -
J gene: TRBJ1-2
V gene: TRBV6-2/TRBV6-3
CDR3 length: 16
CDR3 protein: CASSTPRGTTIYGYTF
CDR3 DNA: TGTGCCAGCAGTACCCCCCGGGGAACCACAATTTATGGCTACACCTTC

D gene: TRBD1
clone size: once
J gene: TRBJ1-2
V gene: TRBV2
CDR3 length: 14
CDR3 protein: CASSPTGGRDGYTF
CDR3 DNA: TGTGCCAGCAGTCCTACAGGGGGTAGAGATGGCTACACCTTC

D gene: -
clone size: -
J gene: TRBJ1-6
V gene: TRBV5-1
CDR3 length: 14
CDR3 protein: CASSLDRDGAPLHF
CDR3 DNA: TGCGCCAGCAGCTTGGACAGGGACGGCGCACCCCTCCACTTT

D gene: TRBD1
clone size: -
J gene: TRBJ1-4
V gene: TRBV4-1
CDR3 length: 16
CDR3 protein: CASSPYRGGEGEKLFF
CDR3 DNA: TGCGCCAGCAGCCCCTACAGAGGGGGCGAGGGTGAAAAACTGTTTTTT

D gene: -
clone size: once
J gene: TRBJ1-2
V gene: TRBV29-1
CDR3 length: 12
CDR3 protein: CSVAQEDYGYTF
CDR3 DNA: TGCAGCGTTGCCCAGGAAGATTATGGCTACACCTTC

D gene: TRBD1
clone size: -
J gene: TRBJ1-2
V gene: TRBV6-5
CDR3 length: 15
CDR3 protein: CASSYSQDRTAGYTF
CDR3 DNA: TGTGCCAGCAGTTATTCCCAGGACAGGACGGCGGGCTACACCTTC

D gene: TRBD1
clone size: -
J gene: TRBJ1-1
V gene: TRBV5-4
CDR3 length: 17
CDR3 protein: CASSLGGTVIMNTEAFF
CDR3 DNA: TGTGCCAGCAGCTTGGGTGGGACAGTTATCATGAACACTGAAGCTTTCTTT

D gene: TRBD1
clone size: -
J gene: TRBJ1-1
V gene: TRBV9
CDR3 length: 15
CDR3 protein: CASSPHTGDYGEAFF
CDR3 DNA: TGTGCCAGCAGCCCTCATACAGGGGATTACGGTGAAGCTTTCTTT

D gene: TRBD1
clone size: once
J gene: TRBJ1-6
V gene: TRBV25-1
CDR3 length: 16
CDR3 protein: CASSPGGSVLGSPLHF
CDR3 DNA: TGTGCCAGCAGCCCAGGGGGCTCGGTTCTCGGTTCACCCCTCCACTTT

D gene: -
clone size: -
J gene: TRBJ2-1
V gene: TRBV15
CDR3 length: 14
CDR3 protein: CATSRGRANNEQFF
CDR3 DNA: TGTGCCACCAGCAGAGGGCGAGCGAACAATGAGCAGTTCTTC

D gene: TRBD1
clone size: medium-sized
J gene: TRBJ2-1
V gene: TRBV13
CDR3 length: 16
CDR3 protein: CASSFQGQGARWEQFF
CDR3 DNA: TGTGCCAGCAGCTTCCAGGGACAGGGGGCGCGTTGGGAGCAGTTCTTC

D gene: -
clone size: -
J gene: TRBJ1-2
V gene: TRBV9
CDR3 length: 12
CDR3 protein: CASSATGGGYTF
CDR3 DNA: TGTGCCAGCAGCGCGACGGGCGGGGGCTACACCTTC

D gene: -
clone size: few
J gene: TRBJ2-7
V gene: TRBV7-8
CDR3 length: 13
CDR3 protein: CASSWGDSYEQYF
CDR3 DNA: TGTGCCAGCAGCTGGGGGGATTCCTACGAGCAGTACTTC

D gene: -
clone size: few
J gene: TRBJ2-2
V gene: TRBV10-1
CDR3 length: 15
CDR3 protein: CASSGGQINTGELFF
CDR3 DNA: TGCGCCAGCAGTGGAGGGCAGATCAACACCGGGGAGCTGTTTTTT

D gene: -
clone size: -
J gene: TRBJ1-5
V gene: TRBV19
CDR3 length: 15
CDR3 protein: CASNPRAITNQPQHF
CDR3 DNA: TGTGCCAGTAACCCCAGGGCCATAACCAATCAGCCCCAGCATTTT

D gene: -
clone size: -
J gene: TRBJ2-5
V gene: TRBV5-1
CDR3 length: 13
CDR3 protein: CASSLTGGETQYF
CDR3 DNA: TGCGCCAGCAGTTTAACAGGCGGAGAGACCCAGTACTTC

D gene: -
clone size: once
J gene: TRBJ2-7
V gene: TRBV7-6
CDR3 length: 13
CDR3 protein: CASSLDGSLGQYF
CDR3 DNA: TGTGCCAGCAGCTTAGATGGGAGCCTGGGGCAGTACTTC

D gene: -
clone size: few
J gene: TRBJ1-4
V gene: TRBV6-6
CDR3 length: 17
CDR3 protein: CASSPSGTSATNEKLFF
CDR3 DNA: TGTGCCAGCAGTCCATCCGGGACAAGTGCAACTAATGAAAAACTGTTTTTT

D gene: TRBD1
clone size: -
J gene: TRBJ1-3
V gene: TRBV6-2/TRBV6-3
CDR3 length: 16
CDR3 protein: CASSYTGQDSGNTIYF
CDR3 DNA: TGTGCCAGCAGTTACACCGGACAGGACTCTGGAAACACCATATATTTT

D gene: -
clone size: -
J gene: TRBJ1-2
V gene: TRBV7-8
CDR3 length: 15
CDR3 protein: CASSLVGSQGYGYTF
CDR3 DNA: TGTGCCAGCAGCTTAGTTGGAAGTCAGGGCTATGGCTACACCTTC